What follows are 32 T cell receptor beta chains derived from one specimen sequenced in a study. The sorted Tregs were CD4+CD25+CD127-/low cells. A single record per CDR3 protein comes from TCRdb applying MiXCR to the 5' RACE reads. In the table there are 46,000 or so distinct CDR3 sequences, about a fifth of which are singletons. Input material: Tregs sorted from a lymph node. Receptors were obtained from a female donor with breast cancer.

The gene calls are TRBV29-1 and TRBJ2-5; D is uncertain. The germline CDR1 and CDR2 sequences are SQVTM and ANQGSEA. The CDR3 loop spans 14 amino acids. Trimming took off 5 bases at V and 5 bases at J, with 18 bases between the two ends. The CDR3 sequence: CSVRASYSRETQYF. The CDR3 bases are TGCAGCGTTAGAGCTAGTTATTCTCGGGAGACCCAGTACTTC.

This clonotype was seen only a few times. The rearrangement joins TRBV7-9 to TRBJ2-7; TRBD1 matches 7 bases. Losses at the gene ends were 8 bases for V and 3 bases for J; bases not matched to a gene: 13. The CDR3 consists of 15 residues. CDR1 is SEHNR and CDR2 is FQNEAQ in the germline V gene (reference sequence). In DNA, the CDR3 is TGTGCCAGCGGAGGCCTGGGCAGGGGGAGCTACGAGCAGTACTTC. Its translation is CASGGLGRGSYEQYF.

This clonotype was counted a few times. V is TRBV15 and J is TRBJ2-5; TRBD1 aligns across 8 bases. CDR3 length: 14 residues. The germline gives CDR1 LNHNV, CDR2 YYDKDF (reference sequence). Trimming at V came to 0 bases and at J to 4 bases, leaving 1 base not matched to a gene. The CDR3, as DNA: TGTGCCACCAGCAGAGACAGGGGGCGAGAGACCCAGTACTTC. It is translated as CATSRDRGRETQYF.

The CDR3 nucleotides read TGTGCCAGCAGCCCGTTCACCCCGGGGGTAGGAATTGACATTCAGTACTTC. This translates into CASSPFTPGVGIDIQYF. The chain employs TRBV5-4 and TRBJ2-4, with D perhaps TRBD2 (6 bases). CDR3 size: 17 residues. Trimming took 4 bases from V and 8 from J, leaving 25 bases between them. Germline lookup yields CDR1 SGHNT and CDR2 YYREEE (reference sequence). Using reference TRBV5-4 and TRBJ2-4 for the parts outside the CDR3, the full variable domain is ETGVTQSPTHLIKTRGQQVTLRCSSQSGHNTVSWYQQALGQGPQFIFQYYREEENGRGNFPPRFSGLQFPNYSSELNVNALELDDSALYLCASSPFTPGVGIDIQYFGAGTRLSVL.

As regards this clonotype: This may come from a read error, since a much larger clone is one base off. Likely a read error: the CDR3 ends without its conserved phenylalanine or tryptophan. V gene TRBV5-5 combines with J gene TRBJ1-2; 7 nucleotides align to TRBD1. The germline V gene has CDR1 SGHKS and CDR2 YYEKEE (reference sequence). CDR3 length equals 14 residues. Trimming took 6 bases from V and 2 from J; bases not matched to a gene: 7. In nucleotides, the CDR3 is TGTGCCAGCACGACAGGGCATCGGAACTATGGCTACACCCTC. Translated, it gives CASTTGHRNYGYTL.

Concerning this clonotype itself: An end of the junction differs from the germline gene, which may be a read error. V gene TRBV27 combines with J gene TRBJ2-5, with unresolved D. Germline V gene lookup returns CDR1 MNHEY and CDR2 SMNVEV (reference sequence). The CDR3 totals 15 residues. The CDR3 bases are TGTGCCAGCAAAATAAACCACGACAACCAAGAGACCCAGCACTTC. Its protein is CASKINHDNQETQHF.

This clonotype was picked up a small number of times. The V call is TRBV11-1, the J call TRBJ2-5; TRBD2 aligns across 7 bases. Looked up from germline, CDR1 is SGHAT and CDR2 is FQDESV (reference sequence). The CDR3 sequence is 14 residues long. V lost 4 bases and J lost 1; bases outside the gene matches: 3. CDR3 in DNA: TGTGCCAGCAGCTCTACTAGCGCCCAAGAGACCCAGTACTTC. Translation gives CASSSTSAQETQYF.

The rearrangement links TRBV6-1 to TRBJ2-1; 8 positions agree with TRBD2. After removal of 2 bases from V and 8 bases from J, the junction contained 8 bases not matched to a gene. This CDR3 contains 15 residues. Germline V CDR1 and CDR2: MNHNS, SASEGT. The DNA for the CDR3 is TGTGCCAGCAGTGAACAGCGGGAGTCGGTCTATGAGCAGTTCTTC. It codes for CASSEQRESVYEQFF.

With respect to this clonotype: A read error may account for a junction end that differs from germline. The gene calls are TRBV7-2 and TRBJ2-7; 12 bases are shared with TRBD2. Germline assignment: CDR1 SGHTA and CDR2 FQGNSA. This CDR3 is 13 amino acids long. CDR3 coding DNA: TGTGCCAGCAGCTTAGGGACTAGCGGGACTAAGGGATTC. Encoded protein: CASSLGTSGTKGF. The variable domain in full, completed from reference TRBV7-2 and TRBJ2-7, reads GAGVSQSPSNKVTEKGKDVELRCDPISGHTALYWYRQSLGQGLEFLIYFQGNSAPDKSGLPSDRFSAERTGGSVSTLTIQRTQQEDSAVYLCASSLGTSGTKGFGPGTRLTVT.

The rearrangement uses TRBV7-9 and TRBJ1-1, with D possibly TRBD1 on 6 matching bases. The CDR3 has 11 amino acids. The V gene lost 2 bases and the J gene lost 8 bases, with 6 bases spanning the gap. Germline CDR1 SEHNR, CDR2 FQNEAQ (reference sequence). In nucleotides, the CDR3 is TGTGCCAGCAGCTTAACAGGGGAAGCTTTCTTT. Amino acid sequence: CASSLTGEAFF.

The V call is TRBV11-2, the J call TRBJ2-7; 8 nucleotides match TRBD2. The CDR3 has 18 residues. Per the germline V gene, CDR1 is SGHAT and CDR2 is FQNNGV. Unmatched junction bases numbered 18, after V lost 2 bases and J lost 6 bases. CDR3 sequence (DNA): TGTGCCAGCAGCTTATCGTGGGCGACTAAGCGGGAGTCTTTCGAGCAGTACTTC. Translating gives CASSLSWATKRESFEQYF. Together with reference TRBV11-2 and TRBJ2-7, the CDR3 gives the full variable domain: EAGVAQSPRYKIIEKRQSVAFWCNPISGHATLYWYQQILGQGPKLLIQFQNNGVVDDSQLPKDRFSAERLKGVDSTLKIQPAKLEDSAVYLCASSLSWATKRESFEQYFGPGTRLTVT.

This chain uses TRBV28 with TRBJ2-7; 9 nucleotides line up with TRBD1. V shed 4 bases and J 6 bases; nucleotides not matched to a gene: 10. The CDR3 is 15 residues long. The V gene's germline CDR1 is MDHEN and CDR2 SYDVKM. CDR3 coding DNA: TGTGCCAGCAGTTCAACAGGGGGCTCGAGTCCCGAGCAGTACTTC. Translation gives CASSSTGGSSPEQYF.

This clonotype has ten or more counts. J is TRBJ2-5 and V is TRBV6-1; D is ambiguous. The CDR3 sequence is 13 residues long. The V end lost 11 bases, the J end lost 0 bases, and 13 bases lay between the germline ends. Looked up from germline, CDR1 is MNHNS and CDR2 is SASEGT. In nucleotides, the CDR3 is TGTGCCGCGGCAACTCCGTACCAAGAGACCCAGTACTTC. It encodes CAAATPYQETQYF.

Details on this clonotype: A read error may explain this, as a much larger clone is one base away. The CDR3 protein is CSAPPSGTRGLCEQYF. The DNA of the CDR3 is TGCAGTGCTCCCCCGTCCGGGACTAGGGGACTTTGCGAGCAGTACTTC. The V gene is TRBV20-1, the J gene TRBJ2-7; 8 nucleotides match TRBD2. V lost 5 bases, J lost 6 bases, and 18 bases stayed unmatched. Per germline, CDR1 DFQATT and CDR2 SNEGSKA (reference sequence). The CDR3 sequence is 16 residues long.

The J gene is TRBJ2-3, the V gene TRBV7-6, with 8 bases aligning to TRBD1. Germline CDR1 SGHVS, CDR2 FNYEAQ. This CDR3 spans 15 amino acids. V shed 1 base and J 8 bases; nucleotides not matched to a gene: 8. CDR3 coding DNA: TGTGCCAGCAGCTTAGAACAGGGGGTTTATAGTACGCAGTATTTT. Its protein product is CASSLEQGVYSTQYF. Filled out from reference TRBV7-6 and TRBJ2-3, the complete variable domain reads GAGVSQSPRYKVTKRGQDVALRCDPISGHVSLYWYRQALGQGPEFLTYFNYEAQQDKSGLPNDRFSAERPEGSISTLTIQRTEQRDSAMYRCASSLEQGVYSTQYFGPGTRLTVL.

The gene calls are TRBV20-1 and TRBJ2-7; TRBD1 aligns across 10 bases. V shed 4 bases, J shed 0 bases, and the junction held 6 bases outside the gene matches. The CDR3 has 15 residues. The germline gives CDR1 DFQATT, CDR2 SNEGSKA (reference sequence). CDR3 protein: CSANTGTGASYEQYF. The CDR3 nucleotides read TGCAGTGCTAATACCGGGACAGGGGCCTCCTACGAGCAGTACTTC.

The rearrangement links TRBV20-1 to TRBJ2-5; unclear D gene. The length of the CDR3 is 12 residues. The V gene's germline CDR1 is DFQATT and CDR2 SNEGSKA (reference sequence). V shed 6 bases and J shed 7 bases, with 15 bases lying between them. The CDR3 is CSAPPVRGTQYF. The DNA of the CDR3 is TGCAGTGCCCCCCCCGTCCGAGGGACCCAGTACTTC.

This clonotype came up many times. The chain carries TRBV10-3 and TRBJ1-2; TRBD1 matches 7 bases. Germline CDR1 is ENHRY and CDR2 is SYGVKD. V lost 2 bases and J lost 4; bases outside the gene matches: 10. The CDR3 sequence is 16 residues long. Here the CDR3 reads CAISEGGTESPYGYTF. The CDR3 DNA sequence: TGTGCCATCAGTGAGGGAGGGACAGAGAGCCCCTATGGCTACACCTTC.

The rearrangement joins TRBV11-2 to TRBJ2-2; D unclear. CDR1 SGHAT and CDR2 FQNNGV come from the germline V gene. V was shortened by 4 bases and J by 1 base, with 4 bases between the two germline ends. CDR3 length: 13 residues. CDR3: CASSSGNTGELFF. CDR3 bases: TGTGCCAGCAGCTCAGGGAACACCGGGGAGCTGTTTTTT.

As for this clonotype: A much larger clone differs by one base, so this may be a read error. V is TRBV15 and J is TRBJ2-5, with TRBD2 identical over 14 bases. In germline, CDR1 is LNHNV, CDR2 YYDKDF (reference sequence). The CDR3 consists of 16 residues. Here the CDR3 reads CATSRPGTSGRETRYF. The CDR3 DNA reads as TGTGCCACCAGCAGACCCGGGACTAGCGGGAGAGAGACCCGGTACTTC.

This chain links TRBV7-9 with TRBJ2-5, with D possibly being TRBD1 (5 bases). Germline V CDR1 and CDR2: SEHNR, FQNEAQ (reference sequence). CDR3 size: 15 residues. V was clipped by 2 bases and J by 0 bases, with 10 bases between them. CDR3 sequence (DNA): TGTGCCAGCAGCTTAAGTACAGGTTACCAAGAGACCCAGTACTTC. It yields the protein CASSLSTGYQETQYF. Full variable domain (rest looked up from reference TRBV7-9 and TRBJ2-5): DTGVSQNPRHKITKRGQNVTFRCDPISEHNRLYWYRQTLGQGPEFLTYFQNEAQLEKSRLLSDRFSAERPKGSFSTLEIQRTEQGDSAMYLCASSLSTGYQETQYFGPGTRLLVL.

As to this clonotype: Since a much larger clone is just one base distant, this may be a read error. This chain links TRBV20-1 with TRBJ2-7; unclear D gene. The germline V gene has CDR1 DFQATT and CDR2 SNEGSKA (reference sequence). V was cut by 2 bases and J by 3 bases, with 11 bases left in between. CDR3 length equals 13 residues. For the CDR3, the DNA is TGCAGTGCTAGAAATAGGAAATTCTACGAGCAGTACTTC. Its protein is CSARNRKFYEQYF.

This chain connects TRBV9 to TRBJ2-1; D may be TRBD2 (7 bases). Germline V CDR1 and CDR2: SGDLS, YYNGEE. The CDR3 is 17 residues long. The V end lost 4 bases, the J end lost 8 bases, and 25 bases lay between the germline ends. CDR3 sequence reads: CASSPQSPGAGVDEQFF. CDR3 coding DNA: TGTGCCAGCAGCCCTCAATCCCCGGGGGCGGGAGTCGATGAGCAGTTCTTC.

This clonotype was picked up a small number of times. The rearrangement links TRBV18 to TRBJ2-7; no definite D call. V lost 4 bases and J 2 bases, leaving 6 bases between the germline ends. CDR3 size: 12 residues. The germline gives CDR1 KGHSH, CDR2 LQKENI. The CDR3 protein is CASSLSPYEQYF. CDR3 in DNA: TGTGCCAGCTCACTCTCCCCCTACGAGCAGTACTTC.

In regard to this clonotype: A much larger clone lies one base from this, so it may be a read error. The chain couples TRBV5-4 to TRBJ2-2; D is unresolved. CDR3 length: 12 amino acids. Germline CDR1 and CDR2: SGHNT and YYREEE (reference sequence). The CDR3 sequence: CVSSLSGGELFF. Here the CDR3 DNA reads TGTGTCAGCAGCTTGTCCGGGGGGGAGCTGTTTTTT.

About this clonotype itself: A read error may be the cause here, since a much bigger clone is one base away. The chain uses TRBV4-1 and TRBJ2-7; 8 bases agree with TRBD1. The CDR3 has 16 amino acids. Germline assignment: CDR1 MGHRA and CDR2 YSYEKL. For the CDR3, the DNA is TGCGCCAACAGCCAAGATCCAGGGGGCGCCGCCTACGAGCAGTACTTC. Protein sequence: CANSQDPGGAAYEQYF.

Worth noting for this clonotype: A clone one base away is much larger, so this may be a read error. The CDR3 nucleotides read TGTGCCAGCGGTTACTCGACAGGGGGTTGGAGCAATCAGCCCCAGCATTTT. Residues: CASGYSTGGWSNQPQHF. The rearrangement links TRBV6-2 or TRBV6-3 to TRBJ1-5; 9 nucleotides match TRBD1. The length of the CDR3 is 17 residues. Germline CDR1 MNHEY, CDR2 SVGEGT.

Worth noting for this clonotype: One end of the junction does not line up with germline, which may come from a read error. The chain has TRBV7-3 and TRBJ2-3, with D possibly being TRBD1 (6 bases). Germline V gene lookup returns CDR1 SGHTA and CDR2 FQGTGA. This CDR3 comprises 12 residues. The CDR3 region has the DNA TGTGCCAGCAGCCAGCCAGGGGATACGCAGTGTTTT. Translated: CASSQPGDTQCF.

The V call is TRBV2, the J call TRBJ2-7, with D hard to call. CDR3 length: 13 residues. The germline gives CDR1 SNHLY, CDR2 FYNNEI. Trimming shortened V by 0 bases and J by 4 bases, and 7 bases separated the two germline ends. DNA of the CDR3: TGTGCCAGCAGTGAAGCGGCTACTTACGAGCAGTACTTC. Encoded protein: CASSEAATYEQYF.

This clonotype has more than one count but fewer than ten. This sequence joins TRBV7-2 and TRBJ2-5; 9 bases map to TRBD1. Per germline, CDR1 SGHTA and CDR2 FQGNSA. The CDR3 is 14 residues long. J lost 5 bases, V lost 4 bases, and 5 bases had no gene match. CDR3: CASSSDRGLETQYF. In nucleotides, the CDR3 is TGTGCCAGCAGCTCGGACAGGGGACTGGAGACCCAGTACTTC.

Notes on this clonotype: This sequence may be a read error, since a much larger clone differs from it by one base. This chain links TRBV12-3 or TRBV12-4 with TRBJ1-5; possibly TRBD1 for D (5 bases). The length of the CDR3 is 13 residues. In DNA form, the CDR3 reads TGTGCCAGCAGAGGGGATTGGAATCAGCTCCAGCATTTT. Translated, it gives CASRGDWNQLQHF.

This clonotype was counted only a few times. The CDR3 DNA reads TGTGCCAGCAGCTTCCGACAGGGGGCTAACGAGCAGTACTTC. The encoded protein is CASSFRQGANEQYF. J is TRBJ2-7 and V is TRBV7-2, with TRBD1 matching over 10 bases. Germline V lookup: CDR1 SGHTA, CDR2 FQGNSA. Germline trimming cut 3 bases from V and 5 bases from J; bases unmatched to any gene: 4. CDR3 length: 14 amino acids.